The clone carrying this TCR beta chain was recorded many times. The CDR3 consists of 15 residues. V shed 4 bases, J shed 4 bases, and the junction held 7 bases outside the gene matches. Both iRepertoire HTBI primers and Arm-PCR of CDR3 regions were used to build the TCR beta libraries. A single record per CDR3 protein comes from TCRdb applying MiXCR to the multiplex PCR reads. The profile shows more than 300,000 distinct CDR3 sequences, around 15% of them singletons. Specified time point: newly diagnosed GD, antithyroid drugs for less than 3 months. Researchers made the TCR library from RNA that was extracted from PBMCs. The diagnosis of Graves' disease used American Thyroid Association guidelines. As a group, patients came from one endocrinology department in Xi'an, China. These data come from a study of regulatory T cells in long-lasting Graves disease.

Sequencing was performed on peripheral blood mononuclear cells (PBMCs), taken at new diagnosis, from a patient treated with antithyroid drugs. The chain uses TRBV12-3 or TRBV12-4 and TRBJ1-5; 7 nucleotides align to TRBD1. The sequence came from a female donor with Graves disease. CDR3 nucleotides: TGTGCCAGCAGTTCCCCCGGGACAGTTAATCAGCCCCAGCATTTT. Amino acids: CASSSPGTVNQPQHF.